By sample fraction, the clone carrying this T cell receptor (beta chain) is medium-sized (0.01 to 0.1%). What it recognizes is unknown. Reverse transcription used 500 to 550 ng RNA and constant-region primers for alpha and beta. Alpha and beta chain libraries were made separately by chain-specific third strand synthesis with multiplexing indices. TCRdb fed the 5' RACE reads into MiXCR, producing one record per CDR3 protein. The sample includes roughly 6,700 distinct CDR3 sequences, less than 9.5% seen only once; the top ten take approximately 16%. This sample is drawn from a study of HIV-infected patients and healthy controls. Study conclusions and caveats: In healthy controls, MAIT alpha CDR3s were common; in HIV+ repertoires, severely depleted.

Antiretroviral therapy had run roughly three months, about 14 weeks, before follow-up blood collection. The repertoire came from unfractionated whole blood and reflected all unsorted peripheral T cells. RNA came from approximately 2.6 ml of peripheral blood. The starting material was blood, obtained during antiretroviral therapy. The TCR was taken from an adult with HIV infection.

The CDR3, as DNA: TGTGCCAGCGGGCCCTTCCAACACGAGCAGTACTTC. It specifies CASGPFQHEQYF. This chain uses TRBV27 with TRBJ2-7; D ambiguous. Germline lookup yields CDR1 MNHEY and CDR2 SMNVEV (reference sequence). The CDR3 totals 12 residues. Trimming stripped 8 bases from V and 5 bases from J, with 13 bases between.